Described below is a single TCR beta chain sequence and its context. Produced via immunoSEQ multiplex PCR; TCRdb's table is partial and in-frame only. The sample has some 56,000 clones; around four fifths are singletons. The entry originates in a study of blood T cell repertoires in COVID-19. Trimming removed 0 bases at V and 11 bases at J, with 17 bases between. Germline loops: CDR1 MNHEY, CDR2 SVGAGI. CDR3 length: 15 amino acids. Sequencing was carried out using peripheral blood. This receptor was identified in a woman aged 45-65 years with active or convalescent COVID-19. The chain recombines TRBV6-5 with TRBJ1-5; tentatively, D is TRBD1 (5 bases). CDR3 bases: TGTGCCAGCAGTTACTCATGGGACTCTGTTGGGGCCCAGCATTTT. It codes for CASSYSWDSVGAQHF.